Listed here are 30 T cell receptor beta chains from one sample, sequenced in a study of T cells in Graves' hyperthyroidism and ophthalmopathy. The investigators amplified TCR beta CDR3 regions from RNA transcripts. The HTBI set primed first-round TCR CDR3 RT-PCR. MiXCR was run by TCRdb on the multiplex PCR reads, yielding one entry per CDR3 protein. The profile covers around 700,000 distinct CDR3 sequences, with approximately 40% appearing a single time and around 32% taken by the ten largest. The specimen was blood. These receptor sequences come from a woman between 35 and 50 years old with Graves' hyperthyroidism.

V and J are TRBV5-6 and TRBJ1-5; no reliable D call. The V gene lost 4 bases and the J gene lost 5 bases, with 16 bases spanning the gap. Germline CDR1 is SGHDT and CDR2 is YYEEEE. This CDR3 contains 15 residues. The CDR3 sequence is CASSEWDTHYQPQHF. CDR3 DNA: TGTGCCAGCAGCGAATGGGATACACACTATCAGCCCCAGCATTTT. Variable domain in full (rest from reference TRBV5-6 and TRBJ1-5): DAGVTQSPTHLIKTRGQQVTLRCSPKSGHDTVSWYQQALGQGPQFIFQYYEEEERQRGNFPDRFSGHQFPNYSSELNVNALLLGDSALYLCASSEWDTHYQPQHFGDGTRLSIL.

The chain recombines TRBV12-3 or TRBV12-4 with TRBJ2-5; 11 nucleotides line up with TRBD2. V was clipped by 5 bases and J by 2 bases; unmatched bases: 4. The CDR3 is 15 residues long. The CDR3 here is CASSRLAGPQETQYF. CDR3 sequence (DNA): TGTGCCAGCAGTCGACTAGCGGGACCTCAAGAGACCCAGTACTTC.

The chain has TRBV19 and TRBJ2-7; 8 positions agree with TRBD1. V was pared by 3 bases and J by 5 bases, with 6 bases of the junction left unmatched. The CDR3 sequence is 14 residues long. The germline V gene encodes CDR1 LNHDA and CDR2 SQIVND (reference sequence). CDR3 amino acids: CASSIGQGIDEQYF. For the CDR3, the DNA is TGTGCCAGTAGTATCGGACAGGGTATTGACGAGCAGTACTTC.

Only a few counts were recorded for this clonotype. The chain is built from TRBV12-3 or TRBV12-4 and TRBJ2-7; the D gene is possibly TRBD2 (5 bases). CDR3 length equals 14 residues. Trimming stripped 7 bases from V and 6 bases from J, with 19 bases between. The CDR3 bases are TGTGCCAGCACCCTGGGAGCGTCCGGCGGCGAGCAGTACTTC. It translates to CASTLGASGGEQYF.

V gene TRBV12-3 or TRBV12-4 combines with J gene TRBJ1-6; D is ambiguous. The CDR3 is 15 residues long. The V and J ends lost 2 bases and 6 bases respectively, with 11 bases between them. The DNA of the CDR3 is TGTGCCAGCAGTTTAATCCCAGGTCCTAATTCACCCCTCCACTTT. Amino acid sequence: CASSLIPGPNSPLHF.

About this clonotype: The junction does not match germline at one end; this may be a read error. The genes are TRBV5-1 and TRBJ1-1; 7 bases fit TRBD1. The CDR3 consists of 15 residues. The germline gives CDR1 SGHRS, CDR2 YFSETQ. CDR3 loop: CASSLRGTENTKAFF. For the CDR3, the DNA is TGCGCCAGCAGCCTGAGGGGGACAGAGAACACTAAAGCTTTCTTT.

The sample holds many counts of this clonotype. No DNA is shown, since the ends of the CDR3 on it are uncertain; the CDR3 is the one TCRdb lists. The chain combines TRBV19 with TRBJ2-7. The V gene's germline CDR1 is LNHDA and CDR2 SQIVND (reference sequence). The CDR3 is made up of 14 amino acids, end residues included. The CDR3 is CASSILAGDGEQYF.

The CDR3, as DNA: TGTGCCAGCAGCTTAGCGCGGGCGGGAGGGCCCACAGATACGCAGTATTTT. The encoded protein is CASSLARAGGPTDTQYF. J is TRBJ2-3 and V is TRBV7-8, with TRBD2 matching 9 bases. CDR1 is SGHVS, CDR2 FQNEAQ, per germline. After removal of 0 bases from V and 2 bases from J, the junction contained 6 bases not matched to a gene. The CDR3 covers 17 residues.

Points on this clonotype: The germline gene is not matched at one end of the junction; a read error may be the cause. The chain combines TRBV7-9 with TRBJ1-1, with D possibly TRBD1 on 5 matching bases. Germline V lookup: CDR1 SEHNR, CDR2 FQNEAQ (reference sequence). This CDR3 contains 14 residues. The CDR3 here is CAGSASGTGTVAFF. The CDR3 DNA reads TGTGCCGGCAGCGCATCCGGGACGGGGACCGTAGCTTTCTTT.

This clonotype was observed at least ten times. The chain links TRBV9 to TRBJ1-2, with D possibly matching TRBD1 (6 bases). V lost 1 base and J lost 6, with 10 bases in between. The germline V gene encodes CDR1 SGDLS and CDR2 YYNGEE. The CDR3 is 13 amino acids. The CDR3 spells CASSVNRDHGYTF. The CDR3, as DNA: TGTGCCAGCAGCGTAAACAGGGATCATGGCTACACCTTC.

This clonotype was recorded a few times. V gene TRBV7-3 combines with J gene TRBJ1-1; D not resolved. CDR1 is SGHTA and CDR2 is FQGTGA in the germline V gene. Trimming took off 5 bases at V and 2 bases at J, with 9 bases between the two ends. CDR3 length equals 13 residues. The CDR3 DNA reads TGTGCCAGCAGCCGACGGCATAACACTGAAGCTTTCTTT. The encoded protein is CASSRRHNTEAFF.

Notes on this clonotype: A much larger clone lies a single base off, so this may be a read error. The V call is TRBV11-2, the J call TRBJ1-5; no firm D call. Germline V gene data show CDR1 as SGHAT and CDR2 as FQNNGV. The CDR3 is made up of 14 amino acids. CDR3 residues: CAGSDKGSNQPQHF. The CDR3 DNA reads TGTGCCGGCAGTGATAAAGGAAGCAATCAGCCCCAGCATTTT.

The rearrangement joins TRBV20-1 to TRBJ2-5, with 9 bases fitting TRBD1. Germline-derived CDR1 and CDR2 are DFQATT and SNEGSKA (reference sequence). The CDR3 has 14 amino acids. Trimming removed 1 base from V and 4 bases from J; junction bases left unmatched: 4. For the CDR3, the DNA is TGCAGTGCTAGAGTAGGACAGGGGATAGAGACCCAGTACTTC. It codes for CSARVGQGIETQYF.

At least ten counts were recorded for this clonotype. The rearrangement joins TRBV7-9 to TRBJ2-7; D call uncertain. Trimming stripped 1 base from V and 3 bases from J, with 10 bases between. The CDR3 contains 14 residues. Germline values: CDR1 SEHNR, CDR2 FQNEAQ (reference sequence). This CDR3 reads CASSLGVRNYEQYF. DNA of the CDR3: TGTGCCAGCAGCTTAGGGGTCCGAAACTACGAGCAGTACTTC.

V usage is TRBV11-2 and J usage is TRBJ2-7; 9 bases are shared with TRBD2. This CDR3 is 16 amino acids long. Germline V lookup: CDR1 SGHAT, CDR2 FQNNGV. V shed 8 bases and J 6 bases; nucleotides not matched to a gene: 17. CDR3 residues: CASSQDLSGRPSEQYF. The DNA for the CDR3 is TGTGCCAGCTCCCAAGATCTTAGCGGGAGACCATCCGAGCAGTACTTC.

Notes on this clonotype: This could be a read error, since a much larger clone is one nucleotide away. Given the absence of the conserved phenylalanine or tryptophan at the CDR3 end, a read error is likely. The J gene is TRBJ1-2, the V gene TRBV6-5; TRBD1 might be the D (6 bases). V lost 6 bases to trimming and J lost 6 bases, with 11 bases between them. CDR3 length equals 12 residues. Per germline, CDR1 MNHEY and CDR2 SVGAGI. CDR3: CASRDSRDGYTL. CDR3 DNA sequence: TGTGCCAGCAGGGACAGTAGGGATGGCTACACCCTC.

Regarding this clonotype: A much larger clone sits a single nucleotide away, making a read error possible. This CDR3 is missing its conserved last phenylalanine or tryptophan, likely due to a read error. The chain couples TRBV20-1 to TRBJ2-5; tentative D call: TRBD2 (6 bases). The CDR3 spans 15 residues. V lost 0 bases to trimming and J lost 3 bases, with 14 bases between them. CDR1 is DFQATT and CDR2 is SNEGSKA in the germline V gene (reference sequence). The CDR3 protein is CSARDLGGTKETQYL. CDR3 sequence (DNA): TGCAGTGCTAGAGATCTCGGGGGAACGAAAGAGACCCAGTACCTC.

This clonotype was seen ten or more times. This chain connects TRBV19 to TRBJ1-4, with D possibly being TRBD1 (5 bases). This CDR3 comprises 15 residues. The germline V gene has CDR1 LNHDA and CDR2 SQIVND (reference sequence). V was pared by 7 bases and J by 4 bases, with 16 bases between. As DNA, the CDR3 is TGTGCCAGTAAGGATCGGGGGATCAGTAATGAAAAACTGTTTTTT. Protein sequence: CASKDRGISNEKLFF.

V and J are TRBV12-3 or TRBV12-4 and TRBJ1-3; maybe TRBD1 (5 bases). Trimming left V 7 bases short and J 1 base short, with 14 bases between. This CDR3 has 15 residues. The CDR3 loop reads CASILGGVSGNTIYF. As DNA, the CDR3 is TGTGCCAGCATACTTGGAGGGGTTTCTGGAAACACCATATATTTT.

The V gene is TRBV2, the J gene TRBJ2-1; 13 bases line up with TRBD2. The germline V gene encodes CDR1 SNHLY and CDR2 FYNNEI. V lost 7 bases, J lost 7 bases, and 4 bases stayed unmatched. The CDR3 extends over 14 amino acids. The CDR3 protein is CASIRLAGGNEQFF. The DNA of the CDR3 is TGTGCCAGCATCAGACTAGCGGGAGGTAATGAGCAGTTCTTC.

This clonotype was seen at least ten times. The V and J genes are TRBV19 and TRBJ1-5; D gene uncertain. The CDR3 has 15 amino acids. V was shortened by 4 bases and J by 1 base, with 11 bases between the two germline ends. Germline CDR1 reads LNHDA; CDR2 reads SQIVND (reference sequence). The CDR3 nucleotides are TGTGCCAGTAGTAATTGGGGAGTAAGCAATCAGCCCCAGCATTTT. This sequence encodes CASSNWGVSNQPQHF.

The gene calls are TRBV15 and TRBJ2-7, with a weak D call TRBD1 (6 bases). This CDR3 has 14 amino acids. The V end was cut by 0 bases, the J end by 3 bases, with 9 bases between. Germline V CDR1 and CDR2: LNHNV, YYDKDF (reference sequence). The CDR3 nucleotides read TGTGCCACCAGCAGAGATCAGGGGAACTACGAGCAGTACTTC. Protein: CATSRDQGNYEQYF. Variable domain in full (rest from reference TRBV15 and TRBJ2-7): DAMVIQNPRYQVTQFGKPVTLSCSQTLNHNVMYWYQQKSSQAPKLLFHYYDKDFNNEADTPDNFQSRRPNTSFCFLDIRSPGLGDTAMYLCATSRDQGNYEQYFGPGTRLTVT.

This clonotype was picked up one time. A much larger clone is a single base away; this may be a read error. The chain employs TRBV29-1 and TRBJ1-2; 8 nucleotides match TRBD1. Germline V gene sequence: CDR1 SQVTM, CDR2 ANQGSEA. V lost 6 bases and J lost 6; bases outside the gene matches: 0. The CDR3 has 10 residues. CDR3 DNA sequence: TGCAGCGTGGACAGGGATGGCTACACCTTC. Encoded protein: CSVDRDGYTF.

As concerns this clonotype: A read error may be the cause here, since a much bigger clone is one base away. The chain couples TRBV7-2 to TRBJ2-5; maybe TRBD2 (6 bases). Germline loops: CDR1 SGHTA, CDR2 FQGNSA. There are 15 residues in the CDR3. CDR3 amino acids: CASSLEIHGGEAQYF. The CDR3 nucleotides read TGTGCCAGCAGCTTGGAGATCCACGGGGGAGAGGCCCAGTACTTC.

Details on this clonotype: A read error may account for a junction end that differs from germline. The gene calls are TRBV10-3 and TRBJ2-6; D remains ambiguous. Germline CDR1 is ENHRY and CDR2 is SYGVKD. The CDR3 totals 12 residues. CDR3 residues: CAISESEVTEAF. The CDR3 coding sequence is TGTGCCATCAGTGAGTCCGAGGTCACTGAAGCTTTC.

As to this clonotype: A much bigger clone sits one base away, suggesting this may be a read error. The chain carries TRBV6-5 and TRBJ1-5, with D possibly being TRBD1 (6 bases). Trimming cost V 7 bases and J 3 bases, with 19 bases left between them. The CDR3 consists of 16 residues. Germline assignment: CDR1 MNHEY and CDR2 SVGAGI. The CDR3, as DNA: TGTGCCAGCACGTTCCCCAGGGGCTTGGACAATCAGCCCCAGCATTTT. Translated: CASTFPRGLDNQPQHF.

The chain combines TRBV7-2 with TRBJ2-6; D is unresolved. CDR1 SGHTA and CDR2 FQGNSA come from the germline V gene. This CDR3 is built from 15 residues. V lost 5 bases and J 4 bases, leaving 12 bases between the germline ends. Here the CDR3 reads CASSPDGTGANVLTF. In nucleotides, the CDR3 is TGTGCCAGCAGCCCAGACGGCACCGGGGCCAACGTCCTGACTTTC.

Written as DNA, the CDR3 is TGTGCCAGCAGCACCTTTACAGTCCCGGTGGGTGAAGCTTTCTTT. Translating it yields CASSTFTVPVGEAFF. The V gene is TRBV7-9, the J gene TRBJ1-1; D is ambiguous. V dropped 5 bases and J dropped 7 bases, with 20 bases sitting between them. The CDR3 sequence is 15 residues long. The germline gives CDR1 SEHNR, CDR2 FQNEAQ (reference sequence).

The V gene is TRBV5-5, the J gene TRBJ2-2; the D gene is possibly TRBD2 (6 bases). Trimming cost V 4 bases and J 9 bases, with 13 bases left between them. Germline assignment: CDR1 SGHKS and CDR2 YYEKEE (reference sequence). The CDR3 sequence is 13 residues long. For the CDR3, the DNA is TGTGCCAGCAGCCCGGGACTTCTAAGGGAGCTGTTTTTT. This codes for CASSPGLLRELFF.

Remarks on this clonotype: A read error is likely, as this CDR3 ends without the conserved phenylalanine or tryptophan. DNA for the CDR3: TGCGCCAGCAGCCAAGATCGGAACAGCCCCGATAATTCACCCCTCCACCTT. Its protein product is CASSQDRNSPDNSPLHL. The chain recombines TRBV5-5 with TRBJ1-6; D gene unclear. CDR3 size: 17 residues. CDR1 is SGHKS, CDR2 YYEKEE, per germline (reference sequence).